This T cell receptor beta chain is from a study of metastatic and nonmetastatic thyroid tumors. From the PCR reads, TCRdb re-called clones with MiXCR. The profile shows about 15,000 clones, approximately 23% of them singletons. Prior to thyroid surgery, none of the patients had received any treatment. Germline lookup yields CDR1 SGHVS and CDR2 FQNEAQ. This CDR3 contains 16 residues. V was pared by 5 bases and J by 2 bases, with 4 bases of the junction left unmatched. The sequenced sample consisted of tumor tissue. The source of this sequence is a female donor with papillary thyroid cancer or a benign thyroid nodule (not recorded which). Some clones in this sample may be carry-over from other donors' samples. V is TRBV7-8 and J is TRBJ1-3; 12 nucleotides align to TRBD1. CDR3 nucleotides: TGTGCCAGCAGCCCGGGACAGGGGGCGGCTGGAAACACCATATATTTT. This translates into CASSPGQGAAGNTIYF.